One and the same sample provided the 22 T cell receptor beta chains below, sequenced in a study of blood T cell repertoires in COVID-19. Measured with immunoSEQ multiplex PCR; TCRdb has only the in-frame clones, and not every one. The sample holds around 190,000 clones, roughly 83% seen once. The sequencing input was PBMCs or T cells enriched from blood (not recorded which). The source of these receptors is a man in his forties with acute COVID-19.

This clone has a single count. V usage is TRBV28 and J usage is TRBJ1-1, with TRBD1 matching over 7 bases. J lost 5 bases, V lost 2 bases, and 5 bases had no gene match. Germline loops: CDR1 MDHEN, CDR2 SYDVKM. The CDR3 length is 14 residues. Here the CDR3 reads CASSLRGRWTEAFF. The DNA for the CDR3 is TGTGCCAGCAGTTTAAGGGGGCGTTGGACTGAAGCTTTCTTT.

The chain couples TRBV10-3 to TRBJ1-1; maybe TRBD1 (6 bases). The germline V gene encodes CDR1 ENHRY and CDR2 SYGVKD. V was pared by 2 bases and J by 8 bases, with 12 bases between. The CDR3 consists of 13 residues. CDR3 nucleotides: TGTGCCATCAGTGAGCCGTCACAGGGCGAAGCTTTCTTT. Its translation is CAISEPSQGEAFF.

In the case of this clone: At one of its ends the junction is not consistent with the germline gene, which may arise from a read error. This chain connects TRBV2 to TRBJ1-1; weak D call: TRBD1 (5 bases). Germline V gene lookup returns CDR1 SNHLY and CDR2 FYNNEI. This CDR3 is 11 amino acids long. DNA for the CDR3: TGTGCCAGCAGTTTGATTTTCGACAGTAATTTT. This codes for CASSLIFDSNF.

V gene TRBV14 combines with J gene TRBJ2-5; maybe TRBD2 (5 bases). This CDR3 is built from 14 residues. Per the germline V gene, CDR1 is SGHDN and CDR2 is FVKESK. Between the trimmed V and J ends, which lost 4 bases and 4 bases, there was a span of 13 bases. CDR3 region: CASSRGNEIETQYF. The CDR3, as DNA: TGTGCCAGCAGCCGAGGGAACGAAATAGAGACCCAGTACTTC.

The chain couples TRBV6-5 to TRBJ1-1; no firm D call. CDR3 size: 15 residues. V was clipped by 8 bases and J by 5 bases, with 21 bases between them. Germline assignment: CDR1 MNHEY and CDR2 SVGAGI. The CDR3 bases are TGTGCCAGCCCATCAGGTTTTTCTGTGAGAACTGAAGCTTTCTTT. It yields the protein CASPSGFSVRTEAFF.

The chain couples TRBV4-1 to TRBJ2-1; 8 bases match TRBD2. Trimming removed 3 bases from V and 7 bases from J; junction bases left unmatched: 11. Per germline, CDR1 MGHRA and CDR2 YSYEKL. The CDR3 totals 16 residues. The DNA of the CDR3 is TGCGCCAGCAGCCATGGTAAGGGACTAGATTTAAATGAGCAGTTCTTC. This sequence encodes CASSHGKGLDLNEQFF.

This rearrangement joins TRBV10-3 to TRBJ2-7; D might be TRBD2 (6 bases). Germline assignment: CDR1 ENHRY and CDR2 SYGVKD. The V gene lost 0 bases and the J gene lost 3 bases, with 12 bases spanning the gap. The length of the CDR3 is 15 residues. CDR3 bases: TGTGCCATCAGTGAGTCAATAGCGGCCAACTACGAGCAGTACTTC. Its translation is CAISESIAANYEQYF.

This chain joins TRBV20-1 and TRBJ2-7, with unresolved D. V was trimmed by 3 bases and J by 3 bases, leaving 6 bases between them. The germline CDR1 and CDR2 sequences are DFQATT and SNEGSKA (reference sequence). The CDR3 contains 11 residues. CDR3 loop: CSASVNYEQYF. CDR3 DNA: TGCAGTGCTAGTGTTAACTACGAGCAGTACTTC.

This clone has only one observation. The V gene is TRBV30, the J gene TRBJ2-4; tentatively, D is TRBD2 (6 bases). The V end was cut by 5 bases, the J end by 4 bases, with 9 bases between. Germline V gene lookup returns CDR1 GTSNPN and CDR2 SVGIG (reference sequence). The length of the CDR3 is 12 residues. CDR3 loop: CAWGTGKNIQYF. CDR3 nucleotides: TGTGCCTGGGGGACTGGAAAAAACATTCAGTACTTC. The entire variable domain, with the rest obtained from reference TRBV30 and TRBJ2-4, is as follows: SQTIHQWPATLVQPVGSPLSLECTVEGTSNPNLYWYRQAAGRGLQLLFYSVGIGQISSEVPQNLSASRPQDRQFILSSKKLLLSDSGFYLCAWGTGKNIQYFGAGTRLSVL.

V is TRBV12-3 or TRBV12-4 and J is TRBJ2-5, with 7 bases that match TRBD1. With 7 bases clipped from V and 2 bases from J, the junction kept 4 bases outside the gene matches. The CDR3 has 13 residues. CDR3 protein: CASTLGQQETQYF. DNA for the CDR3: TGTGCCAGCACCCTGGGACAGCAAGAGACCCAGTACTTC.

This rearrangement joins TRBV7-9 to TRBJ1-6; D may be TRBD1 (5 bases). This CDR3 comprises 15 residues. Germline V gene sequence: CDR1 SEHNR, CDR2 FQNEAQ (reference sequence). Trimming stripped 2 bases from V and 7 bases from J, with 12 bases between. The CDR3 DNA follows: TGTGCCAGCAGCTTATGGCAAGGGGAAAATTCACCCCTCCACTTT. Translation gives CASSLWQGENSPLHF.

This chain uses TRBV25-1 with TRBJ2-5; 7 bases are shared with TRBD1. The germline gives CDR1 MGHDK, CDR2 SYGVNS. The V segment lost 2 bases and the J segment 5 bases; nucleotides outside the gene matches: 8. This CDR3 is 15 amino acids long. The CDR3 reads CASSERETGSETQYF. The CDR3 coding sequence is TGTGCCAGCAGTGAACGAGAGACAGGGAGCGAGACCCAGTACTTC. Drawing the rest from reference TRBV25-1 and TRBJ2-5, the complete variable domain is EADIYQTPRYLVIGTGKKITLECSQTMGHDKMYWYQQDPGMELHLIHYSYGVNSTEKGDLSSESTVSRIRTEHFPLTLESARPSHTSQYLCASSERETGSETQYFGPGTRLLVL.

The chain recombines TRBV24-1 with TRBJ1-2; 10 bases agree with TRBD1. Looked up from germline, CDR1 is KGHDR and CDR2 is SFDVKD. CDR3 size: 15 residues. The J segment lost 2 bases and the V segment lost 11 bases, leaving 10 bases of the junction unmatched. In DNA form, the CDR3 reads TGTGCCATCGATGCCGGGACAGGGGACAACTATGGCTACACCTTC. It specifies CAIDAGTGDNYGYTF.

The rearrangement links TRBV24-1 to TRBJ2-1; TRBD2 might be the D (6 bases). The germline V and J ends were trimmed by 4 bases and 4 bases, with 19 bases remaining between them. CDR3 size: 17 residues. Germline assignment: CDR1 KGHDR and CDR2 SFDVKD. The CDR3 loop reads CATSDSLRAGDYNEQFF. CDR3 nucleotides: TGTGCCACCAGTGACTCCCTCAGAGCGGGCGATTACAATGAGCAGTTCTTC.

The genes are TRBV20-1 and TRBJ2-2; 7 nucleotides agree with TRBD2. Germline V gene data show CDR1 as DFQATT and CDR2 as SNEGSKA (reference sequence). V shed 3 bases, J shed 7 bases, and the junction held 8 bases outside the gene matches. CDR3 length: 14 residues. The CDR3 nucleotides read TGCAGTGCTAGTATGGGAGGGATCGGCGGGGAGCTGTTTTTT. It encodes CSASMGGIGGELFF.

The rearrangement links TRBV7-2 to TRBJ1-1, with TRBD1 matching 7 bases. There are 15 residues in the CDR3. CDR1 and CDR2 (germline): SGHTA, FQGNSA. The J segment lost 2 bases and the V segment lost 3 bases, leaving 6 bases of the junction unmatched. CDR3 coding DNA: TGTGCCAGCAGCTTCAGACAGGGAGGCAACACTGAAGCTTTCTTT. Protein sequence: CASSFRQGGNTEAFF.

The chain couples TRBV19 to TRBJ1-2, with TRBD1 identical over 8 bases. V shed 4 bases and J 5 bases; nucleotides not matched to a gene: 6. Germline CDR1 and CDR2: LNHDA and SQIVND (reference sequence). The CDR3 loop spans 14 amino acids. CDR3 amino acids: CASSSRDRRYGYTF. In DNA, the CDR3 is TGTGCCAGTAGTAGCCGGGACAGGAGATATGGCTACACCTTC.

This rearrangement joins TRBV5-1 to TRBJ2-1; 9 bases agree with TRBD2. This CDR3 spans 14 amino acids. The junction had 10 bases not matched to a gene; V was cut back by 3 bases and J by 12 bases. Germline-derived CDR1 and CDR2 are SGHRS and YFSETQ. CDR3: CASSSGLAPTGQFF. CDR3 coding DNA: TGCGCCAGCAGCTCTGGACTAGCGCCTACGGGGCAGTTCTTC.

This clone has only one observation. J is TRBJ1-2 and V is TRBV7-9; D unclear. Germline lookup yields CDR1 SEHNR and CDR2 FQNEAQ (reference sequence). The CDR3 has 12 amino acids. The V end was cut by 1 base, the J end by 7 bases, with 7 bases between. CDR3 sequence (DNA): TGTGCCAGCAGCTTAGGGACTGTTGGCTACACCTTC. Encoded protein: CASSLGTVGYTF.

The rearrangement joins TRBV27 to TRBJ2-7; the D gene is possibly TRBD1 (6 bases). The germline V and J ends were trimmed by 6 bases and 2 bases, with 11 bases remaining between them. Germline values: CDR1 MNHEY, CDR2 SMNVEV (reference sequence). The CDR3 extends over 13 amino acids. The CDR3 region has the DNA TGTGCCAGCAGAGTATCAGGGGCCTACGAGCAGTACTTC. This codes for CASRVSGAYEQYF.

The chain has TRBV19 and TRBJ1-5; D is uncertain. V was shortened by 7 bases and J by 4 bases, with 11 bases between the two germline ends. The CDR3 extends over 13 amino acids. From germline, CDR1 is LNHDA and CDR2 SQIVND (reference sequence). CDR3 DNA: TGTGCCAGTAACGCGGTTTGGAATCAGCCCCAGCATTTT. This gives the protein CASNAVWNQPQHF.

V and J are TRBV7-9 and TRBJ2-7, with TRBD1 matching 9 bases. V shed 5 bases and J 3 bases; nucleotides not matched to a gene: 11. This CDR3 comprises 16 residues. Germline assignment: CDR1 SEHNR and CDR2 FQNEAQ (reference sequence). CDR3 coding DNA: TGTGCCAGCAGCACATACGGGACAGGGTCAGTCTACGAGCAGTACTTC. Amino acid sequence: CASSTYGTGSVYEQYF.